One sample yielded the 10 T cell receptor beta chains listed below, sequenced in a study of neurological immune-mediated disorders. Each CDR3 protein gets one entry after TCRdb re-called the 5' RACE reads with MiXCR. The sample gives some 120,000 distinct CDR3 sequences, roughly 3.2% of which show up once; around 1.2% is in the top ten. The source material was PBMCs. These receptors were taken from a woman aged 30 to 39 with multiple sclerosis.

This clonotype was observed many times. The gene calls are TRBV12-3 or TRBV12-4 and TRBJ2-1; 12 bases are a match to TRBD2. The CDR3 totals 17 residues. Trimming took 1 base from V and 3 from J; bases not matched to a gene: 4. As DNA, the CDR3 is TGTGCCAGCAGTTTAGGTCTAGCGGGGGGGCTCTACAATGAGCAGTTCTTC. Translated, it gives CASSLGLAGGLYNEQFF.

The sample holds many counts of this clonotype. The gene calls are TRBV5-1 and TRBJ2-2, with D maybe TRBD1 (5 bases). The germline gives CDR1 SGHRS, CDR2 YFSETQ. The CDR3 runs to 14 residues. Trimming removed 2 bases at V and 4 bases at J, with 9 bases between. CDR3 bases: TGCGCCAGCAGCTTAGCCAGGGCCACCGGGGAGCTGTTTTTT. Its translation is CASSLARATGELFF.

Ten or more counts support this clonotype. V is TRBV7-2 and J is TRBJ2-6; D uncertain. CDR1 is SGHTA, CDR2 FQGNSA, per germline. The CDR3 has 13 residues. V was shortened by 0 bases and J by 4 bases, with 1 base between the two germline ends. The CDR3 DNA sequence: TGTGCCAGCAGCTTAGCCGGGGCCAACGTCCTGACTTTC. Translation: CASSLAGANVLTF.

This clonotype was observed many times. The chain couples TRBV5-5 to TRBJ1-4, with TRBD1 matching 8 bases. Germline V gene sequence: CDR1 SGHKS, CDR2 YYEKEE (reference sequence). The CDR3 sequence is 15 residues long. Trimming took 4 bases from V and 3 from J; bases not matched to a gene: 5. The CDR3 is CASSGQGRSNEKLFF. The CDR3 DNA is TGTGCCAGCAGCGGACAGGGAAGGTCTAATGAAAAACTGTTTTTT.

This clonotype was detected ten times or more. The chain recombines TRBV12-3 or TRBV12-4 with TRBJ1-2; no reliable D call. The V end lost 6 bases, the J end lost 6 bases, and 17 bases lay between the germline ends. The CDR3 loop spans 14 amino acids. Here the CDR3 reads CASSPILRANGYTF. Here the CDR3 DNA reads TGTGCCAGCAGCCCGATTTTGAGGGCTAATGGCTACACCTTC.

Details on this clonotype: A much bigger clone sits one base away, suggesting this may be a read error. This chain joins TRBV25-1 and TRBJ1-1; D is uncertain. Germline CDR1 and CDR2: MGHDK and SYGVNS. The CDR3 totals 11 residues. The CDR3 bases are TGTGACAGCAGTGAGAGGACTGAAGCTTTCTTT. It translates to CDSSERTEAFF.

This clonotype has at least ten counts. CDR3 amino acids: CSARGGRGSYNEQFF. The CDR3 bases are TGCAGTGCTAGAGGTGGGAGGGGGTCCTACAATGAGCAGTTCTTC. The gene calls are TRBV20-1 and TRBJ2-1; a weak D match, TRBD2 (7 bases). CDR3 length: 15 residues. V was clipped by 1 base and J by 1 base, with 11 bases between them. In germline, CDR1 is DFQATT, CDR2 SNEGSKA (reference sequence).

This clonotype occurred many times. This chain uses TRBV5-1 with TRBJ2-6; D uncertain. With 5 bases removed from V and 0 bases from J, the gap between germline ends came to 12 bases. Germline V gives CDR1 SGHRS, CDR2 YFSETQ. The CDR3 length is 16 residues. The CDR3 sequence: CASSIGRNSGANVLTF. DNA of the CDR3: TGCGCCAGCAGTATTGGACGTAACTCTGGGGCCAACGTCCTGACTTTC.

This clonotype was found many times. This chain links TRBV6-6 with TRBJ1-1; D is unresolved. Germline V CDR1 and CDR2: MNHNY, SVGAGI (reference sequence). This CDR3 has 12 residues. Trimming pared 6 bases from V and 4 bases from J, leaving 9 bases between. CDR3 sequence: CASRNSATEAFF. The CDR3 DNA is TGTGCCAGCAGGAACAGCGCCACTGAAGCTTTCTTT.

This clonotype was found many times. This sequence joins TRBV7-2 and TRBJ1-5; D is possibly TRBD1 (6 bases). This CDR3 contains 15 residues. CDR1 is SGHTA and CDR2 is FQGNSA in the germline V gene. Trimming took 1 base from V and 5 from J, leaving 12 bases between them. CDR3 protein: CASSLDSDRYQPQHF. CDR3 in DNA: TGTGCCAGCAGCTTAGACAGTGACAGGTATCAGCCCCAGCATTTT.